This T cell receptor beta chain was recorded in a study of immune evolution from preneoplasia to lung adenocarcinoma. Study-wide context: HLA loss of heterozygosity: around 6.5% AIS, around 16% MIA, roughly 35% ADC, none AAH.

The repertoire was sequenced with immunoSEQ multiplex PCR; TCRdb's copy has only in-frame clones and lacks some. Among around 3,500 clones listed, over 75% were seen once. Note on this clone: Antigen unknown.

Broader study findings: Normal lung had highest clonality; later lesions appeared denser, more diverse. T cell clonality was higher in KRAS-mutant than EGFR-mutant or wild-type nodules.

V lost 6 bases, J lost 4 bases, and 8 bases stayed unmatched. There are 14 residues in the CDR3. Germline loops: CDR1 SQVTM, CDR2 ANQGSEA. The rearrangement joins TRBV29-1 to TRBJ1-4; 7 positions match TRBD1. The specimen was FFPE lung adenocarcinoma in situ tissue. The clonotype was recovered from a person aged 70 to 79 with lung adenocarcinoma. In DNA form, the CDR3 reads TGCAGCGTAAAGGGGGCGCAGGGTAATGAAAAACTGTTTTTT. It encodes CSVKGAQGNEKLFF.